This T cell receptor beta chain was documented in a study of cytomegalovirus exposure and HLA in healthy donors. PCR employed 60 Vbeta and 13 Jbeta primers. The method was immunoSEQ multiplex PCR; TCRdb's version includes in-frame clones alone and lacks a portion of them. This table holds 150,000 to 200,000 clones, around 79% found once. The clonotype originates from a woman aged 50 to 65 in good health and CMV-seronegative. The sequenced sample consisted of PBMCs.

The DNA of the CDR3 is TGTGCCAGCTCGGGAGGGCCCGGGGAGCTGTTTTTT. Translating it yields CASSGGPGELFF. V usage is TRBV27 and J usage is TRBJ2-2; 8 bases are a match to TRBD2. CDR3 length: 12 residues. Germline V gene data show CDR1 as MNHEY and CDR2 as SMNVEV (reference sequence). V was clipped by 8 bases and J by 6 bases; unmatched bases: 2.